This record concerns one T cell receptor beta chain sequence. The use of a sample-barcoded 5' primer and a J-beta primer mix characterized a second PCR of roughly 6 to 12 cycles. TCRdb called the 5' RACE reads again in MiXCR, with one record for every CDR3 protein. The data show about 650,000 distinct CDR3 sequences, approximately 52% seen once. This entry is derived from a study of blood T cells in healthy people across ages. V shed 8 bases, J shed 5 bases, and the junction held 10 bases outside the gene matches. Looked up from germline, CDR1 is SEHNR and CDR2 is FQNEAQ (reference sequence). The CDR3 is 15 amino acids.

What was sequenced was blood. The source is an elderly woman in good health. The chain joins TRBV7-9 to TRBJ2-1, with 9 bases that match TRBD2. This CDR3 is CASPSIAGANNEQFF. The CDR3 coding sequence is TGTGCCAGCCCCTCCATAGCGGGAGCGAACAATGAGCAGTTCTTC.